A selection of T cell receptor beta chains follows, all from one sample in a study of blood T cell repertoires in COVID-19. Assay: immunoSEQ multiplex PCR; the TCRdb copy retains only in-frame clones and omits some. This sample carries roughly 320,000 clones, around nine tenths of them seen once, and the ten largest clones take over 1.5%. The sequenced sample consisted of peripheral blood. The receptors were sampled from a woman aged 25 to 39 with COVID-19, enrolled during active disease. CDR3s include the opening cysteine and the closing phenylalanine or tryptophan. A D gene is named only where the DNA matches it firmly. Not all rows give a size; the values are once, few, many and, for expanded clones, a class.

j_call d_call v_call clone_size cdr3_length cdr3_aa cdr3_nt
TRBJ1-6 NA TRBV4-2 NA 16 CASREVGGLKDSPLHF TGTGCCAGCAGGGAGGTCGGGGGGCTTAAGGATTCACCCCTCCACTTT
TRBJ1-5 TRBD1 TRBV28 NA 13 CASKTGGRQPQHF TGTGCCAGCAAGACAGGGGGCAGGCAGCCCCAGCATTTT
TRBJ1-5 NA TRBV19 few 12 CASRASNQPQHF TGTGCCAGTAGGGCTAGCAATCAGCCCCAGCATTTT
TRBJ1-4 NA TRBV11-2 NA 14 CASSLTVSNEKLFF TGTGCCAGCAGCTTGACAGTCTCTAATGAAAAACTGTTTTTT
TRBJ1-2 NA TRBV21-1 NA 13 CASKQGSIYGYTF TGTGCCAGCAAACAGGGGTCAATCTATGGCTACACCTTC
TRBJ2-3 TRBD2 TRBV7-2 NA 16 CASSDRLAGGRDTQYF TGTGCCAGCAGCGACCGACTAGCGGGGGGGAGAGATACGCAGTATTTT
TRBJ1-1 NA TRBV3-1/TRBV3-2 few 18 CASSQERGRDISNTEAFF TGTGCCAGCAGCCAAGAAAGAGGGAGGGACATTTCGAACACTGAAGCTTTCTTT
TRBJ1-1 NA TRBV18 NA 12 CASSTGNTEAFF TGTGCCAGCTCGACAGGGAACACTGAAGCTTTCTTT
TRBJ1-5 TRBD1 TRBV9 NA 18 CASSVPDRAARSNQPQHF TGTGCCAGCAGCGTACCGGACAGGGCGGCCCGTAGCAATCAGCCCCAGCATTTT
TRBJ1-1 TRBD1 TRBV5-1 NA 15 CASSSGDRVNTEAFF TGCGCCAGCAGCTCGGGGGACAGGGTGAACACTGAAGCTTTCTTT
TRBJ2-3 NA TRBV7-9 NA 17 CASSLSGGITRTDTQYF TGTGCCAGCAGCCTCTCCGGGGGAATAACCCGCACAGATACGCAGTATTTT
TRBJ2-1 TRBD2 TRBV7-7 NA 16 CASSPAGRGVVNEQFF TGTGCTAGCAGCCCCGCGGGGCGGGGGGTAGTGAATGAGCAGTTCTTC
TRBJ2-1 TRBD1 TRBV14 NA 15 CASSQLTGTYNEQFF TGTGCCAGCAGCCAATTGACAGGGACCTACAATGAGCAGTTCTTC
TRBJ2-6 NA TRBV19 NA 19 CASSISDFALWSGANVLTF TGTGCCAGTAGTATATCCGATTTTGCCCTGTGGAGTGGGGCCAACGTCCTGACTTTC
TRBJ2-1 TRBD2 TRBV6-1 NA 16 CASSEENLGGVYEQFF TGTGCCAGCAGTGAAGAGAACCTTGGGGGGGTTTATGAGCAGTTCTTC
TRBJ1-5 TRBD1 TRBV7-8 NA 13 CASSSGQAQPQHF TGTGCCAGCAGCTCAGGACAGGCCCAGCCCCAGCATTTT
TRBJ1-5 NA TRBV2 NA 15 CASTPQGISNQPQHF TGTGCCAGCACCCCCCAGGGGATCAGCAATCAGCCCCAGCATTTT
TRBJ1-4 NA TRBV3-1/TRBV3-2 once 14 CASSPRGVRQKLFF TGTGCCAGCAGCCCACGGGGGGTTCGACAAAAACTGTTTTTT
TRBJ2-3 NA TRBV27 NA 15 CASSLGAGGTDTQYF TGTGCCAGCAGTTTAGGTGCCGGGGGCACAGATACGCAGTATTTT
TRBJ2-5 NA TRBV29-1 NA 13 CSTLGVGGETQYF TGCAGCACCCTCGGGGTCGGGGGAGAGACCCAGTACTTC
TRBJ2-2 NA TRBV4-1 NA 17 CASSPPLSQGVTGELFF TGCGCCAGCAGCCCCCCCCTCAGCCAAGGGGTCACCGGGGAGCTGTTTTTT
TRBJ2-1 NA TRBV7-9 few 16 CASSLGDYRPYNEQFF TGTGCCAGCAGCTTGGGTGACTACAGACCCTACAATGAGCAGTTCTTC
TRBJ2-1 NA TRBV5-4 once 14 CATRQGWSYNEQFF TGTGCCACGAGACAAGGCTGGTCCTACAATGAGCAGTTCTTC
TRBJ1-2 NA TRBV18 NA 15 CASSPPSAGAYGYTF TGTGCCAGCTCACCTCCTTCGGCAGGGGCTTATGGCTACACCTTC
TRBJ1-2 NA TRBV2 NA 14 CASSGTGANYGYTF TGTGCCAGCAGTGGCACAGGAGCCAACTATGGCTACACCTTC
TRBJ1-5 NA TRBV3-1/TRBV3-2 NA 14 CASSLRQSNQPQHF TGTGCCAGCAGCCTCAGACAGAGCAATCAGCCCCAGCATTTT
TRBJ2-5 TRBD2 TRBV7-2 NA 13 CASNLGLKKTQYF TGTGCCAGCAACCTGGGACTAAAAAAGACCCAGTACTTC
TRBJ1-1 NA TRBV3-1/TRBV3-2 NA 15 CASSQELRQETEAFF TGTGCCAGCAGCCAAGAATTGAGACAGGAAACTGAAGCTTTCTTT
TRBJ2-5 NA TRBV7-8 NA 14 CASSPAGQGGTQYF TGTGCCAGCAGCCCCGCGGGTCAGGGGGGGACCCAGTACTTC
TRBJ1-3 NA TRBV28 NA 16 CASSSWTAYSGNTIYF TGTGCCAGCAGTTCGTGGACAGCCTACTCTGGAAACACCATATATTTT
TRBJ1-6 NA TRBV15 NA 15 CATSGGDGRGSPLHF TGTGCCACCAGCGGAGGGGACGGGAGGGGATCACCCCTCCACTTT
TRBJ1-1 NA TRBV2 NA 14 CASSVEEPNTEAFF TGTGCCAGCAGTGTAGAGGAGCCGAACACTGAAGCTTTCTTT
TRBJ2-7 NA TRBV7-3 NA 14 CASSLLGPPAEQYF TGTGCCAGCAGCTTACTTGGCCCCCCTGCTGAGCAGTACTTC
TRBJ2-1 NA TRBV5-4 NA 16 CASSTGGPSSYNEQFF TGTGCCAGCAGCACCGGGGGGCCGAGCTCCTACAATGAGCAGTTCTTC
TRBJ1-6 NA TRBV5-4 NA 14 CASSLEGANSPLHF TGTGCCAGCAGCTTGGAAGGGGCTAATTCACCCCTCCACTTT
TRBJ1-5 NA TRBV3-1/TRBV3-2 NA 14 CASSQGLSNQPQHF TGTGCCAGCAGCCAAGGACTGAGCAATCAGCCCCAGCATTTT
TRBJ2-1 NA TRBV29-1 NA 13 CSVYGGSYNEQFF TGCAGCGTTTACGGCGGCTCCTACAATGAGCAGTTCTTC
TRBJ2-7 NA TRBV6-5 NA 12 CASRDSSYEQYF TGTGCCAGCAGGGACAGCTCCTACGAGCAGTACTTC
TRBJ1-5 NA TRBV19 NA 17 CASSTLSPTGSSQPQHF TGTGCCAGTAGTACACTATCTCCGACAGGTTCGAGTCAGCCCCAGCATTTT
TRBJ1-6 NA TRBV9 NA 14 CASSVARYNSPLHF TGTGCCAGCAGCGTAGCTCGGTATAATTCACCCCTCCACTTT
TRBJ1-2 TRBD1 TRBV5-1 once 12 CASSRGQDGYTF TGCGCCAGCAGCAGGGGACAGGATGGCTACACCTTC
TRBJ2-5 TRBD1 TRBV5-5 NA 14 CASSFRTGQETQYF TGTGCCAGCAGCTTCCGGACAGGCCAAGAGACCCAGTACTTC
TRBJ1-1 NA TRBV13 NA 12 CASSLEFREAFF TGTGCCAGCAGCTTAGAGTTCAGAGAAGCTTTCTTT
TRBJ1-2 TRBD1 TRBV5-4 NA 16 CASSSPADRVNYGYTF TGTGCCAGCAGCTCGCCCGCGGACAGGGTAAACTATGGCTACACCTTC
TRBJ1-2 NA TRBV10-3 NA 13 CAISESLQDGYTF TGTGCCATCAGTGAGTCGCTACAGGATGGCTACACCTTC
TRBJ2-2 NA TRBV6-5 NA 16 CASSYEGGGIAGELFF TGTGCCAGCAGTTACGAGGGGGGGGGCATCGCCGGGGAGCTGTTTTTT
TRBJ2-3 TRBD2 TRBV5-3 few 17 CARSLWLAGNYTDTQYF TGTGCCAGAAGCTTGTGGTTAGCGGGGAATTACACAGATACGCAGTATTTT
TRBJ1-2 NA TRBV3-1/TRBV3-2 NA 14 CASSAGSIGYGYTF TGTGCCAGCAGCGCGGGGTCGATTGGCTATGGCTACACCTTC
TRBJ1-2 TRBD1 TRBV28 NA 14 CASSLLDRGQGYTF TGTGCCAGCAGTTTATTGGACAGGGGCCAAGGCTACACCTTC
TRBJ2-1 TRBD2 TRBV7-9 NA 16 CASSSPGLGSYNEQFF TGTGCCAGCAGCTCCCCCGGACTAGGTTCCTACAATGAGCAGTTCTTC
TRBJ1-2 NA TRBV3-1/TRBV3-2 NA 15 CASSPSGRRLYGYTF TGTGCCAGCAGCCCGTCTGGGAGGAGACTATATGGCTACACCTTC
TRBJ1-2 TRBD1 TRBV2 NA 13 CASTGTANYGYTF TGTGCCAGCACCGGGACAGCTAACTATGGCTACACCTTC
TRBJ1-6 NA TRBV12-3/TRBV12-4 NA 13 CASSLGGNSPLHF TGTGCCAGCAGCTTAGGCGGGAATTCACCCCTCCACTTT
TRBJ1-1 NA TRBV7-9 NA 14 CASSPGQGKTEAFF TGTGCCAGCAGCCCTGGTCAGGGGAAGACTGAAGCTTTCTTT
TRBJ2-1 NA TRBV7-9 NA 17 CASSSLEWGRSYNEQFF TGTGCCAGCAGCTCCTTGGAATGGGGGCGATCCTACAATGAGCAGTTCTTC
TRBJ2-5 NA TRBV7-8 NA 14 CASEGEPNLGSWDF TGTGCCTCGGAGGGCGAGCCGAACCTGGGGTCATGGGACTTC
TRBJ1-4 NA TRBV11-2 NA 14 CASSLILGSEKLFF TGTGCCAGCAGCTTAATTCTGGGGAGCGAAAAACTGTTTTTT
TRBJ1-1 NA TRBV19 NA 17 CASSIPGLRGMNTEAFF TGTGCCAGTAGTATTCCGGGGTTGCGGGGCATGAACACTGAAGCTTTCTTT
TRBJ2-1 NA TRBV3-1/TRBV3-2 once 16 CASSQEGNSGYNEQFF TGTGCCAGCAGCCAAGAAGGCAATAGCGGATACAATGAGCAGTTCTTC